This T cell receptor (beta chain) is from a study of T cells in Graves' hyperthyroidism and ophthalmopathy. This clonotype was counted ten times or more. The CDR3 regions of TCR beta were amplified from RNA transcripts. Primed by the HTBI set, a first-round RT-PCR was run on the TCR CDR3. TCRdb called the multiplex PCR reads again in MiXCR, with one record for every CDR3 protein. The repertoire holds approximately 700,000 distinct CDR3 sequences, with 45% as singletons. The sample comprised peripheral blood or thyroid tissue (not recorded which). This receptor was taken from an adult man with Graves' disease, either hyperthyroidism or ophthalmopathy (not recorded which).

The CDR3 loop reads CASRDTYEQYF. Here the CDR3 DNA reads TGCGCCAGCAGGGACACGTACGAGCAGTACTTC. This rearrangement joins TRBV5-1 to TRBJ2-7, with D possibly matching TRBD1 (5 bases). The V gene lost 5 bases and the J gene lost 4 bases, with 7 bases spanning the gap. The CDR3 totals 11 residues. CDR1 and CDR2 from the germline V gene are SGHRS and YFSETQ.